Listed below are T cell receptor beta chains from one sample, sequenced in a study of T cells after yellow fever vaccination. TCRdb itself ran the 5' RACE reads through MiXCR, one entry per CDR3 protein. In the table there are some 390,000 distinct CDR3 sequences, about 17% of which are singletons. This material consisted of PBMCs, taken before the yellow fever booster vaccination. These receptors were collected from a man between 18 and 29 years old who received the YFV17D yellow fever vaccine. The CDR3 runs from the conserved cysteine through the conserved F or W. D genes are given only for firm matches. Clone size appears in some rows only: once, few, many, or a class for an expanded clone.

j_call,clone_size,v_call,d_call,cdr3_aa,cdr3_nt
TRBJ2-3,.,TRBV6-4,TRBD2,CASSEAGGKHTDTQYF,TGTGCCAGCAGTGAGGCGGGGGGAAAACACACAGATACGCAGTATTTT
TRBJ2-7,.,TRBV5-1,.,CASSLLAVGNEQYF,TGCGCCAGCAGCTTGCTGGCTGTCGGAAACGAGCAGTACTTC
TRBJ1-2,.,TRBV20-1,.,CSARDGPGSGYTF,TGCAGTGCTAGAGACGGGCCAGGGTCTGGCTACACCTTC
TRBJ1-3,.,TRBV20-1,.,CSASAGAGNTIYF,TGCAGTGCTTCTGCAGGGGCTGGAAACACCATATATTTT
TRBJ1-1,few,TRBV5-1,.,CASSFADKAFF,TGCGCCAGCAGCTTCGCCGATAAAGCTTTCTTT
TRBJ2-5,many,TRBV29-1,.,CSARRKETQYF,TGCAGCGCCAGGAGGAAAGAGACCCAGTACTTC
TRBJ2-3,few,TRBV10-3,.,CATRSTDTQYF,TGTGCCACCCGATCCACAGATACGCAGTATTTT
TRBJ1-2,.,TRBV6-5,.,CASSRAGVYGYTF,TGTGCCAGCAGTAGGGCGGGGGTCTATGGCTACACCTTC
TRBJ1-2,few,TRBV20-1,.,CSARLGGYGYTF,TGCAGTGCTAGGTTGGGGGGCTATGGCTACACCTTC
TRBJ2-5,.,TRBV6-7,TRBD2,CASRGLAGELQETQYF,TGTGCCAGCAGGGGTCTAGCGGGGGAGCTACAAGAGACCCAGTACTTC
TRBJ1-2,.,TRBV7-2,.,CASSFTGGNYGYTF,TGTGCCAGCAGCTTCACCGGGGGAAACTATGGCTACACCTTC
TRBJ1-6,.,TRBV28,TRBD1,CASSPPLDRERAPLHF,TGTGCCAGCAGTCCACCCCTCGACAGGGAACGGGCACCCCTCCACTTT
TRBJ1-1,few,TRBV20-1,.,CSARGNQAMNTEAFF,TGCAGTGCTAGGGGAAACCAGGCAATGAACACTGAAGCTTTCTTT
TRBJ1-6,few,TRBV9,.,CASSLGRHNSPLHF,TGTGCCAGCAGCTTAGGACGGCATAATTCACCCCTCCACTTT
TRBJ2-5,many,TRBV20-1,.,CSAREPAVGQETQYF,TGCAGTGCTAGAGAGCCAGCGGTGGGTCAAGAGACCCAGTACTTC
TRBJ2-1,.,TRBV10-1,TRBD2,CASSASGGVGEQFF,TGCGCCAGCAGTGCTAGCGGGGGAGTCGGTGAGCAGTTCTTC
TRBJ2-3,.,TRBV6-5,.,CASSYPSDTQYF,TGTGCCAGCAGTTACCCATCAGATACGCAGTATTTT
TRBJ2-3,.,TRBV11-2,TRBD2,CASRWRGDADTQYF,TGTGCCAGCAGGTGGCGGGGGGACGCAGATACGCAGTATTTT
TRBJ2-1,.,TRBV5-1,.,CASSLGSSNEQFF,TGCGCCAGCAGCTTGGGGTCTAGTAATGAGCAGTTCTTC
TRBJ2-3,few,TRBV20-1,.,CSASGQGRPDTQYF,TGCAGTGCTAGTGGGCAGGGCCGCCCAGATACGCAGTATTTT
TRBJ2-3,.,TRBV29-1,.,CSHLQGGRDTQYF,TGCAGCCATTTACAGGGCGGTAGAGATACGCAGTATTTT
TRBJ1-1,.,TRBV29-1,.,CSVGLQNTEAFF,TGCAGCGTTGGGTTACAAAACACTGAAGCTTTCTTT
TRBJ2-2,.,TRBV29-1,.,CSADSPNTGELFF,TGCAGCGCCGACAGCCCGAACACCGGGGAGCTGTTTTTT
TRBJ2-3,few,TRBV18,.,CASSPPGQPDTQYF,TGTGCCAGCTCACCACCCGGACAGCCAGATACGCAGTATTTT
TRBJ1-2,.,TRBV10-3,TRBD1,CAISVDRGRSNYGYTF,TGTGCCATCAGTGTGGACAGGGGAAGGTCAAACTATGGCTACACCTTC
TRBJ2-7,.,TRBV28,TRBD1,CASSSPERGLAYEQYF,TGTGCCAGCAGTTCCCCGGAGAGGGGGCTAGCCTACGAGCAGTACTTC
TRBJ2-1,.,TRBV3-1,.,CASSQAVREQFF,TGTGCCAGCAGCCAAGCGGTTCGTGAGCAGTTCTTC
TRBJ2-1,.,TRBV6-6,TRBD1,CASSVTGSNEQFF,TGTGCCAGCAGTGTGACAGGGTCAAATGAGCAGTTCTTC
TRBJ1-4,.,TRBV20-1,TRBD1,CSARGVTGGAGEKLFF,TGCAGTGCTAGAGGGGTGACAGGGGGCGCCGGCGAAAAACTGTTTTTT
TRBJ2-7,many,TRBV7-2,TRBD1,CASSLSGTGIPYEQYF,TGTGCCAGCAGCTTAAGTGGGACAGGGATCCCCTACGAGCAGTACTTC
TRBJ2-3,few,TRBV7-9,TRBD1,CASSWDRRLTDTQYF,TGTGCCAGCAGCTGGGACAGGAGACTCACAGATACGCAGTATTTT
TRBJ2-2,.,TRBV7-8,.,CASKSDGRDTGELFF,TGTGCCAGCAAGAGTGACGGGAGAGATACCGGGGAGCTGTTTTTT
TRBJ2-2,few,TRBV12-3/TRBV12-4,TRBD2,CAVRGDTGELFF,TGTGCCGTGCGGGGGGACACCGGGGAGCTGTTTTTT
TRBJ2-1,many,TRBV5-1,TRBD1,CASSFTGTEVNEQFF,TGCGCCAGCAGCTTCACCGGGACAGAGGTTAATGAGCAGTTCTTC
TRBJ2-5,.,TRBV5-1,.,CASSSEGQETQYF,TGCGCCAGCAGCTCAGAGGGGCAAGAGACCCAGTACTTC
TRBJ2-2,.,TRBV14,TRBD1,CASRQGLNTGELFF,TGTGCCAGCAGACAGGGGCTGAACACCGGGGAGCTGTTTTTT
TRBJ1-3,.,TRBV20-1,.,CSGSAGGLGNTIYF,TGCAGTGGTTCTGCTGGGGGTCTTGGAAACACCATATATTTT
TRBJ1-4,.,TRBV20-1,TRBD1,CSALDRGLEKLFF,TGCAGTGCTCTAGATAGGGGGCTGGAAAAACTGTTTTTT
TRBJ2-7,few,TRBV4-1,TRBD2,CASSQDLPGGAFNEQYF,TGCGCCAGCAGCCAAGATCTCCCCGGGGGGGCCTTCAACGAGCAGTACTTC
TRBJ2-1,few,TRBV18,.,CASSQTGGHSSYNEQFF,TGTGCCAGCTCACAAACCGGCGGGCATAGCTCCTACAATGAGCAGTTCTTC
TRBJ1-1,.,TRBV2,TRBD1,CASSEADRGEAFF,TGTGCCAGCAGTGAAGCGGACAGGGGAGAAGCTTTCTTT
TRBJ2-7,.,TRBV5-1,.,CASTQGSYSKSYEQYF,TGCGCCAGCACCCAGGGTAGCTACAGTAAGTCCTACGAGCAGTACTTC
TRBJ1-1,few,TRBV6-2/TRBV6-3,.,CASSPVPGGSSNTEAFF,TGTGCCAGCAGTCCCGTTCCCGGGGGTTCGTCGAACACTGAAGCTTTCTTT
TRBJ1-2,.,TRBV6-5,.,CASSYSSGPGGAGYYGYTF,TGTGCCAGCAGTTACTCTTCGGGCCCGGGCGGTGCGGGGTACTATGGCTACACCTTC
TRBJ2-2,few,TRBV6-5,.,CASMWGRHTGELFF,TGTGCCAGCATGTGGGGGCGGCACACCGGGGAGCTGTTTTTT
TRBJ2-5,many,TRBV5-1,TRBD1,CASSLAGQGETQYF,TGCGCCAGCAGCTTGGCGGGACAGGGGGAGACCCAGTACTTC
TRBJ2-5,once,TRBV5-1,.,CASSLVGAPQETQYF,TGCGCCAGCAGCTTGGTAGGGGCCCCCCAAGAGACCCAGTACTTC
TRBJ2-3,.,TRBV28,TRBD1,CASSPGTGVDTQYF,TGTGCCAGCAGTCCCGGGACAGGCGTAGATACGCAGTATTTT
TRBJ2-1,few,TRBV7-9,.,CASSTSGTGGSYNEQFF,TGTGCCAGCAGCACTAGCGGGACAGGGGGCTCCTACAATGAGCAGTTCTTC
TRBJ1-6,.,TRBV7-3,.,CASSPTGESSPLHF,TGTGCCAGCAGCCCGACGGGGGAGAGTTCACCCCTCCACTTT
TRBJ1-1,.,TRBV14,.,CASSQDSAAGTEAFF,TGTGCCAGCAGCCAAGATTCAGCGGCTGGGACTGAAGCTTTCTTT
TRBJ1-1,.,TRBV7-9,.,CASSLGVRPEAFF,TGTGCCAGCAGCTTAGGGGTCAGGCCTGAAGCTTTCTTT
TRBJ1-5,few,TRBV20-1,TRBD1,CSARGQGNQPQHF,TGCAGTGCCCGAGGACAGGGCAATCAGCCCCAGCATTTT
TRBJ2-1,few,TRBV5-1,TRBD1,CASRRDRGNEQFF,TGCGCCAGCAGGAGGGACAGGGGAAATGAGCAGTTCTTC